This TCR beta chain was captured by sequencing in a study of shared clonotypes between healthy human individuals. In the study overall: Each donor's CD4 naive and CD4 memory cells filled three plates apiece, CD8 naive two, and CD8 memory one.

The protocol was immunoSEQ multiplex PCR, while the TCRdb copy is restricted to in-frame clones and leaves out a portion. This repertoire shows roughly 2.5 million clones, approximately 90% found once; its top ten account for around 0.14%. The CDR3 extends over 15 amino acids. The V gene's germline CDR1 is SGHRS and CDR2 YFSETQ. V shed 4 bases and J shed 0 bases, with 10 bases lying between them. Concerning this clone itself: The sample holds other DNA sequences that translate to the same CDR3.

Specimen: naive CD4+ T cells sorted from blood. Described subset: CD45RA+ positively selected. The chain carries TRBV5-1 and TRBJ2-2; D is unclear. This receptor was obtained from a man aged 18 to 35 in good health. The CDR3 bases are TGCGCCAGCAGCCCTGGCAGCCCGAACACCGGGGAGCTGTTTTTT. Translating gives CASSPGSPNTGELFF.